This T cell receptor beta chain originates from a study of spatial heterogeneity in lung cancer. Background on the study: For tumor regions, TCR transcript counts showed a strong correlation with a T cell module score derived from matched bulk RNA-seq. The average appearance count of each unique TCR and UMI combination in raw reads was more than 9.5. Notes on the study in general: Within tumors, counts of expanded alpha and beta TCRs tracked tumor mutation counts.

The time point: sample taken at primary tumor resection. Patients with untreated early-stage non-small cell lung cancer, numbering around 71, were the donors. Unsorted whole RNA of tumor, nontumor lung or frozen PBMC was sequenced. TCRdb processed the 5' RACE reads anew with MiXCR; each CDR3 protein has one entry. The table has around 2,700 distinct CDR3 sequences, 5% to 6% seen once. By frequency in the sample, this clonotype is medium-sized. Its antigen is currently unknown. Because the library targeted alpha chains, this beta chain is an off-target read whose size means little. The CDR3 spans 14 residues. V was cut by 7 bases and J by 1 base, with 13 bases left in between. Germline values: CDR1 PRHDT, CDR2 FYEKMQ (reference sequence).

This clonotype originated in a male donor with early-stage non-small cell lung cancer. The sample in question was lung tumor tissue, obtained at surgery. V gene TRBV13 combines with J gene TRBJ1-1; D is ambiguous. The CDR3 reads CASTRRGTNTEAFF. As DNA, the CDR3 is TGTGCCAGCACCCGCCGGGGAACGAACACTGAAGCTTTCTTT.